Reported below is one TCR beta chain. No antigen is known for it. The source of the sample is a study of shared clonotypes between healthy human individuals. Study as a whole: Three plates were used per donor for CD4 naive, three for CD4 memory, two for CD8 naive and one for CD8 memory. Broader study findings: In contrast to clonotypes shared by all four donors, non-shared clonotypes had lower generation probabilities.

Only in-frame clones appear in the TCRdb table, and some are missing; sequencing was by immunoSEQ multiplex PCR. The table includes about 520,000 clones, about 96% detected once. This CDR3 is 16 amino acids long. Germline V gene sequence: CDR1 MNHNS, CDR2 SASEGT. V shed 1 base, J shed 6 bases, and the junction held 6 bases outside the gene matches. Material for sequencing was naive CD4+ T cells sorted from blood. The subset was: CD45RA+ positively selected. The source of this sequence is a woman in her 30s in good health. The chain is built from TRBV6-1 and TRBJ2-3, with 11 bases matching TRBD2. The CDR3 DNA is TGTGCCAGCAGTGAAGTGCCTAGCGGGGGGCCGGATACGCAGTATTTT. The encoded protein is CASSEVPSGGPDTQYF.